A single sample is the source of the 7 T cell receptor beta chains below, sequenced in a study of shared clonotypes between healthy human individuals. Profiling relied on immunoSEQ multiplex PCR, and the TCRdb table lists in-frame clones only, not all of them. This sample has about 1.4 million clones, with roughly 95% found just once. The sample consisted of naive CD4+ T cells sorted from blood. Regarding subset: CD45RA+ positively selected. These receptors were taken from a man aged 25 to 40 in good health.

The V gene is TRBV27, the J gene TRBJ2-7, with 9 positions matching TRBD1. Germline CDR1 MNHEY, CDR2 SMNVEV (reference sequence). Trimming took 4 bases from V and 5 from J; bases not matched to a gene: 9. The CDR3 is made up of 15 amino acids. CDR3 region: CASSSSGTGLNEQYF. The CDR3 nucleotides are TGTGCCAGCAGTTCCTCCGGGACAGGGTTGAACGAGCAGTACTTC.

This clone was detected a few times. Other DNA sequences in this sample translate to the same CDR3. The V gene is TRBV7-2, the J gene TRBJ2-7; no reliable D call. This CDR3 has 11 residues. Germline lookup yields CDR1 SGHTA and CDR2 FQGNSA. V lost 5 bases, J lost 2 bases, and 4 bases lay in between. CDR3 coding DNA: TGTGCCAGCAGCCCAGCCTACGAGCAGTACTTC. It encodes CASSPAYEQYF.

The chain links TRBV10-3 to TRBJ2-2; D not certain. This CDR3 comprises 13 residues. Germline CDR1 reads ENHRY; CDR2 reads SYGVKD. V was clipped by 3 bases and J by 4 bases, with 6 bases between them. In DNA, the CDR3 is TGTGCCATCAGTGACATAGCCACCGGGGAGCTGTTTTTT. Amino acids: CAISDIATGELFF.

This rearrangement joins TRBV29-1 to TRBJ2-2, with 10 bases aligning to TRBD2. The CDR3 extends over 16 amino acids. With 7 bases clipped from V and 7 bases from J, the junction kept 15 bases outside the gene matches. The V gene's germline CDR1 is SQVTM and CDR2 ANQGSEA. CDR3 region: CSGALTAGGPGGELFF. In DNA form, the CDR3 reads TGCAGCGGAGCCCTGACAGCGGGAGGGCCGGGCGGGGAGCTGTTTTTT.

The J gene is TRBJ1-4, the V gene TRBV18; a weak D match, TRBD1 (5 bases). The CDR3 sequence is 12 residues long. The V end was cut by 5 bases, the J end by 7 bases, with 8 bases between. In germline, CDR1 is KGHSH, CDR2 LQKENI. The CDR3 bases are TGTGCCAGCTCAGGTACAGGTGAAAAACTGTTTTTT. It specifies CASSGTGEKLFF.

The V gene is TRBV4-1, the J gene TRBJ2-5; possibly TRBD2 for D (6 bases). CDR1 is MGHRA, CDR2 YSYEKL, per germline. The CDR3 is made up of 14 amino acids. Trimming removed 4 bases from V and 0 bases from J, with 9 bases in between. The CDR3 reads CASSRGEYQETQYF. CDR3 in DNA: TGCGCCAGCAGCCGGGGGGAATACCAAGAGACCCAGTACTTC.

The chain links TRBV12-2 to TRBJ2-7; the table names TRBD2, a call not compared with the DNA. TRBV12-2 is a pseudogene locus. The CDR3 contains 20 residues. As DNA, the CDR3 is TGTGCAAGTCGCTTAGTGTACAGACTAGCGGGAACCCCAATTCACTACGAGCAGTACTTC. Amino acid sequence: CASRLVYRLAGTPIHYEQYF.